The 17 T cell receptor beta chains presented below share a single source sample, sequenced in a study of blood T cell repertoires in COVID-19. The repertoire was sequenced with immunoSEQ multiplex PCR; TCRdb's copy has only in-frame clones and lacks some. The repertoire holds more than 110,000 clones, approximately 78% seen once, with 5% to 6.5% in the top ten. The sequencing input was PBMCs or T cells enriched from blood (not recorded which). All receptors derive from a woman in her fifties or sixties who had recovered from COVID-19.

With respect to this clone: The identical CDR3 is also encoded by other nucleotide sequences in the sample. The rearrangement joins TRBV24-1 to TRBJ1-5; 7 bases are a match to TRBD1. The CDR3 runs 13 residues. The V and J ends lost 9 bases and 3 bases, in that order; junction bases with no gene match: 4. The V gene's germline CDR1 is KGHDR and CDR2 SFDVKD. The CDR3 sequence is CATSGQPNQPQHF. CDR3 coding DNA: TGTGCCACCTCGGGACAGCCCAATCAGCCCCAGCATTTT.

This sequence joins TRBV5-6 and TRBJ1-2; TRBD1 aligns across 9 bases. This CDR3 contains 16 residues. The germline CDR1 and CDR2 sequences are SGHDT and YYEEEE. The V and J ends lost 1 base and 2 bases, in that order; junction bases with no gene match: 6. The CDR3 nucleotides read TGTGCCAGCAGCTTGTCGGACAGGGGAGGGAACTATGGCTACACCTTC. This translates into CASSLSDRGGNYGYTF.

This chain joins TRBV24-1 and TRBJ1-1; D may be TRBD1 (6 bases). Trimming pared 7 bases from V and 3 bases from J, leaving 17 bases between. The CDR3 runs to 15 residues. The germline V gene has CDR1 KGHDR and CDR2 SFDVKD. The DNA for the CDR3 is TGTGCCACCAGGGATAACAGGGCAGGGGACACTGAAGCTTTCTTT. It yields the protein CATRDNRAGDTEAFF.

The chain links TRBV10-3 to TRBJ2-7; D ambiguous. Trimming cost V 6 bases and J 2 bases, with 5 bases left between them. Per the germline V gene, CDR1 is ENHRY and CDR2 is SYGVKD. The CDR3 has 11 amino acids. CDR3 residues: CAISQTYEQYF. In DNA form, the CDR3 reads TGTGCCATCAGCCAAACCTACGAGCAGTACTTC.

The V call is TRBV5-4, the J call TRBJ2-7, with 7 bases identical to TRBD2. In germline, CDR1 is SGHNT, CDR2 YYREEE (reference sequence). There are 13 residues in the CDR3. The junction had 2 bases not matched to a gene; V was cut back by 4 bases and J by 1 base. The CDR3 loop reads CASSGGVSYEQYF. CDR3 in DNA: TGTGCCAGCAGCGGGGGGGTATCCTACGAGCAGTACTTC.

V is TRBV12-3 or TRBV12-4 and J is TRBJ1-4; D is perhaps TRBD1 (6 bases). This CDR3 is built from 12 residues. V lost 9 bases to trimming and J lost 8 bases, with 13 bases between them. CDR3 DNA sequence: TGTGCCAGTAGGGGGGGAGACGAAAAACTGTTTTTT. This sequence encodes CASRGGDEKLFF.

J is TRBJ2-1 and V is TRBV5-8; D perhaps matches TRBD1 (6 bases). The germline gives CDR1 SGHTS, CDR2 YDEGEE. Deletions cut 1 base from V and 7 bases from J, with 12 bases between. This CDR3 has 14 amino acids. The chain's CDR3 is CASSLWGPDNEQFF. CDR3 bases: TGTGCCAGCAGCTTGTGGGGGCCTGATAATGAGCAGTTCTTC.

In its sample, this clone was seen a few times. The V call is TRBV7-3, the J call TRBJ2-1; no clear D. CDR3 length: 15 amino acids. Germline assignment: CDR1 SGHTA and CDR2 FQGTGA. V shed 1 base and J shed 9 bases, with 16 bases lying between them. The CDR3 region has the DNA TGTGCCAGCAGCTTAAGCCGGAGCAGCGTCAGTGAGCAGTTCTTC. Protein: CASSLSRSSVSEQFF.

The rearrangement uses TRBV5-1 and TRBJ2-1; D is uncertain. CDR1 and CDR2 from the germline V gene are SGHRS and YFSETQ. V lost 0 bases and J lost 9, with 13 bases in between. There are 14 residues in the CDR3. The CDR3 bases are TGCGCCAGCAGCTTGGATTCCAGTCCTGCTGAGCAGTTCTTC. Its protein is CASSLDSSPAEQFF.

The chain combines TRBV20-1 with TRBJ2-1; D is possibly TRBD2 (7 bases). From germline, CDR1 is DFQATT and CDR2 SNEGSKA (reference sequence). Trimming cost V 5 bases and J 9 bases, with 11 bases left between them. The CDR3 contains 11 residues. CDR3 coding DNA: TGCAGTGCTTACAGGGAGGGTGAGCAGTTCTTC. This codes for CSAYREGEQFF.

The genes are TRBV11-3 and TRBJ2-1; 7 bases are shared with TRBD2. The V gene's germline CDR1 is SGHNT and CDR2 YENEEA. J gave up 10 bases and V 6 bases, and 18 bases lay outside the gene matches. The CDR3 consists of 16 residues. The CDR3 nucleotides read TGTGCCAGCAGTGTAAGCGGGACTGGGCGTTCCCACGAGCAGTTCTTC. Its translation is CASSVSGTGRSHEQFF.

The chain combines TRBV4-2 with TRBJ2-2, with 14 positions matching TRBD2. CDR3 length: 18 amino acids. The J segment lost 4 bases and the V segment lost 5 bases, leaving 9 bases of the junction unmatched. Germline CDR1 and CDR2: LGHNA and YNFKEQ. The CDR3 DNA reads as TGTGCCAGCAGCTATCGGACTAGCGGGGGGCGGAGCACCGGGGAGCTGTTTTTT. It yields the protein CASSYRTSGGRSTGELFF.

This clone occurred a few times. V and J are TRBV28 and TRBJ2-7; 9 bases are a match to TRBD2. This CDR3 has 16 amino acids. The junction had 12 bases not matched to a gene; V was cut back by 4 bases and J by 5 bases. Germline CDR1 reads MDHEN; CDR2 reads SYDVKM. DNA of the CDR3: TGTGCCAGCAGTTCTATAGCGGGGGATAAACCCGACGAGCAGTACGTC. Translation gives CASSSIAGDKPDEQYV.

This chain uses TRBV6-5 with TRBJ1-2; 8 bases fit TRBD1. CDR1 and CDR2 from the germline V gene are MNHEY and SVGAGI. This CDR3 has 14 residues. V lost 2 bases to trimming and J lost 8 bases; unmatched junction nucleotides: 7. The CDR3 spells CASSYGQGSFGYTF. CDR3 DNA sequence: TGTGCCAGCAGTTACGGACAGGGATCGTTCGGCTACACCTTC.

The rearrangement joins TRBV28 to TRBJ2-5, with D possibly TRBD1 on 6 matching bases. Germline V gene lookup returns CDR1 MDHEN and CDR2 SYDVKM. There are 15 residues in the CDR3. With 0 bases removed from V and 5 bases from J, the gap between germline ends came to 13 bases. Written as DNA, the CDR3 is TGTGCCAGCAGTTTATGGGGGGCAGGCTACGAGACCCAGTACTTC. Translating it yields CASSLWGAGYETQYF. The complete variable domain, with remaining parts taken from reference TRBV28 and TRBJ2-5, reads DVKVTQSSRYLVKRTGEKVFLECVQDMDHENMFWYRQDPGLGLRLIYFSYDVKMKEKGDIPEGYSVSREKKERFSLILESASTNQTSMYLCASSLWGAGYETQYFGPGTRLLVL.

The rearrangement uses TRBV24-1 and TRBJ1-2; D ambiguous. The V gene's germline CDR1 is KGHDR and CDR2 SFDVKD. V was trimmed by 3 bases and J by 8 bases, leaving 12 bases between them. The CDR3 runs to 13 residues. CDR3 DNA sequence: TGTGCCACCAGTGATGGGTGGAGTGGGGGCTACACCTTC. This translates into CATSDGWSGGYTF.

The chain joins TRBV3-1 (or the pseudogene TRBV3-2) to TRBJ1-5; D is undetermined. The V gene lost 3 bases and the J gene lost 3 bases, with 6 bases spanning the gap. CDR1 and CDR2 from the germline V gene are LGHDT and YNNKEL (reference sequence). The CDR3 runs to 13 residues. The CDR3 region is CASSHLSNQPQHF. The CDR3, as DNA: TGTGCCAGCAGCCACCTGTCCAATCAGCCCCAGCATTTT.